This TCR beta chain was obtained from a study of blood T cell repertoires in COVID-19. Original data processing: Counts of nucleated cells, estimated from reference gene primer amplification, were obtained. Produced via immunoSEQ multiplex PCR; TCRdb's table is partial and in-frame only. The V and J calls and clone size are taken from that table; D and trimming were inferred from the DNA. The table lists 130,000 to 150,000 clones, 85% to 90% of them singletons. The receptor was isolated from an older woman with active COVID-19. Input material: peripheral blood.

CDR3 amino acids: CASTPGSATNEKLFF. The CDR3 coding sequence is TGTGCCAGTACTCCCGGGTCAGCAACTAATGAAAAACTGTTTTTT. The rearrangement joins TRBV19 to TRBJ1-4; D is unclear. Between the trimmed V and J ends, which lost 7 bases and 0 bases, there was a span of 12 bases. The CDR3 contains 15 residues. Germline values: CDR1 LNHDA, CDR2 SQIVND (reference sequence).